This T cell receptor (beta chain) originates from a study of T cells after yellow fever vaccination. With V trimmed by 7 bases and J by 1 base, 2 bases remained unmatched. The CDR3 has 14 amino acids. Germline CDR1 MNHNS, CDR2 SASEGT. Worth noting for this clonotype: Antigen: not known.

It was through 5'RACE template switching that TCR cDNA was made, with a universal primer site and UMIs added. TCRdb passed the 5' RACE reads through MiXCR, listing each CDR3 protein once. Of 600,000 to 750,000 distinct CDR3 sequences listed, about 12% are singletons. Study-wide results and caveats: Bulk-population clonotypes that are abundant could appear as contaminants in FACS-sorted repertoires. The secondary response was weaker, and its peak arrived faster, on day 5 versus 15. Detected again after the booster were most primary-vaccination clones, at 95% to 96% CD4 and roughly 88% CD8.

Sequences were derived from PBMCs, sampled on the day of the yellow fever booster vaccination. The J gene is TRBJ2-7, the V gene TRBV6-1, with 12 bases aligning to TRBD2. The sequence derives from a man aged 25-45 years who received the YFV17D yellow fever vaccine. The CDR3: CASKGLAGSYEQYF. In DNA, the CDR3 is TGTGCCAGCAAAGGACTAGCGGGATCCTACGAGCAGTACTTC.